This TCR beta chain was captured in a study of Ad26.COV2.S vaccination and SARS-CoV-2 variants. Study details: The authors gave Ad26.COV2.S intramuscularly, either once or twice 56 days apart. Study outcomes and limitations: Total responses of T cells may have been underestimated by the analyses of TCR breadth and depth.

Some clones are missing from TCRdb's copy, which holds only in-frame ones; the method was immunoSEQ multiplex PCR. The sample has around 450,000 clones; 89% are singletons. From germline, CDR1 is SGHAT and CDR2 FQDESV (reference sequence). V was pared by 6 bases and J by 5 bases, with 3 bases of the junction left unmatched. The CDR3 is 13 amino acids. This clone showed up just a few times. Its antigen is still unknown. Treatment: roughly 18 received Ad26.COV2.S at low or high dose, single or two shots; 5 received placebo; per-sample allocation not given. Repertoires come from day 63 after the first vaccine or placebo injection.

V and J are TRBV11-1 and TRBJ2-1; 8 bases align to TRBD2. Sequenced material: peripheral blood, taken in a trial of Ad26.COV2.S vaccine versus placebo. This receptor was taken from a person between 18 and 59 years old who received the Ad26.COV2.S COVID-19 vaccine or a placebo. The CDR3 DNA sequence: TGTGCCAGCAGTTTTAGCGGGAACAATGAGCAGTTCTTC. Translated, it gives CASSFSGNNEQFF.